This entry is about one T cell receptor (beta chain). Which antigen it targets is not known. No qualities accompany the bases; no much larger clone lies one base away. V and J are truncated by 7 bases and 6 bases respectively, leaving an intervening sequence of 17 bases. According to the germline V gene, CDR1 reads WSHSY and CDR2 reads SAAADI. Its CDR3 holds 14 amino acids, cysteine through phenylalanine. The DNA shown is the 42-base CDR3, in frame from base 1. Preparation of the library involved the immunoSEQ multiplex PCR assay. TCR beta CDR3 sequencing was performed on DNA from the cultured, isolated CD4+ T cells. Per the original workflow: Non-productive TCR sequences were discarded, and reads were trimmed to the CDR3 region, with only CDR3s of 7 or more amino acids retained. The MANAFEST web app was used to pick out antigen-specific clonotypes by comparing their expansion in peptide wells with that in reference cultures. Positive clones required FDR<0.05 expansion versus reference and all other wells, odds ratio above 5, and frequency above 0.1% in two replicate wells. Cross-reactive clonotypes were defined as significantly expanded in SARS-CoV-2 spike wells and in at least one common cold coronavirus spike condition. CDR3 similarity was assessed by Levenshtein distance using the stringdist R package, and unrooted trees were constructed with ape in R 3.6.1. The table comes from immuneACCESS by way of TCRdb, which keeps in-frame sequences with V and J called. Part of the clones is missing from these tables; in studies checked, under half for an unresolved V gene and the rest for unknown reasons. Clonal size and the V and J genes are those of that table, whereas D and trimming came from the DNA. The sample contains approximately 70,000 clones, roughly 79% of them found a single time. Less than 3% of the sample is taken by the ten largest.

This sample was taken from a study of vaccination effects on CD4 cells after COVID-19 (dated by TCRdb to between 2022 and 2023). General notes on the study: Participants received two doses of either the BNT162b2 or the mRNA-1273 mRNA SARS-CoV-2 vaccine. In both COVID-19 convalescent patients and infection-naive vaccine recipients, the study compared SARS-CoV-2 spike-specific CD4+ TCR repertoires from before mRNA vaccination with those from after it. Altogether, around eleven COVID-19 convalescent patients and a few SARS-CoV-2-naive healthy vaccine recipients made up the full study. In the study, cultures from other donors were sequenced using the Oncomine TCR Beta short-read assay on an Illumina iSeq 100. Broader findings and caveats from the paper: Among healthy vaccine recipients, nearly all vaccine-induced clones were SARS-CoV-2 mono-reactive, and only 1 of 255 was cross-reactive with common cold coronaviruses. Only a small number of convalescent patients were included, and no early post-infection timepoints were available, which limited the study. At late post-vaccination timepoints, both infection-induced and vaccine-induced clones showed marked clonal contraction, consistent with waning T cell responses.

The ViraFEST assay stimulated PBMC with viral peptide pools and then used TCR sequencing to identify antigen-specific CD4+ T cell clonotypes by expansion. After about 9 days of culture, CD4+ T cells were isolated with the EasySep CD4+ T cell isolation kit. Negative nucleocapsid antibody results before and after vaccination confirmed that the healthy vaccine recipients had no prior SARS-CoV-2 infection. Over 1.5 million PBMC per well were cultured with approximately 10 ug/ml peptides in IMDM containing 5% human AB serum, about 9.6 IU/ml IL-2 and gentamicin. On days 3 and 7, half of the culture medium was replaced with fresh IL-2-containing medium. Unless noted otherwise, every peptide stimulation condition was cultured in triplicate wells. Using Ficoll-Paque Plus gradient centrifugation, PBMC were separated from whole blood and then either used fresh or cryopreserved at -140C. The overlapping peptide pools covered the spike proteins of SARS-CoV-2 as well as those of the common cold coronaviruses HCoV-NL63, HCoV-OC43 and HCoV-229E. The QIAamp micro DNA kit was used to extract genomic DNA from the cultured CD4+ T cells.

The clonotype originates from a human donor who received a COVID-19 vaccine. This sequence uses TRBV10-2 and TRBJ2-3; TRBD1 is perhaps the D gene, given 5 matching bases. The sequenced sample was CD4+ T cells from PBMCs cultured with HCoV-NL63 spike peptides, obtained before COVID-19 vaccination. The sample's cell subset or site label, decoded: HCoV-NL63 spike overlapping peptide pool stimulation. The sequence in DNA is TGCGCCAGCATACAGGTCCCAGGTTGGGATACGCAGTATTTT. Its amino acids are CASIQVPGWDTQYF.